Each of the 8 T cell receptor beta chains below was sequenced from the same sample in a study of blood T cell repertoires in COVID-19. TCRdb's table, derived via immunoSEQ multiplex PCR, lists solely in-frame clones and lacks some. The table includes approximately 210,000 clones, approximately 82% detected once. The sequenced material came from peripheral blood. These TCRs come from a woman aged 35 to 49 with acute or convalescent COVID-19.

V is TRBV11-2 and J is TRBJ2-5; 8 bases match TRBD2. The CDR3 consists of 15 residues. In germline, CDR1 is SGHAT, CDR2 FQNNGV. Unmatched junction bases numbered 6, after V lost 5 bases and J lost 1 base. The DNA for the CDR3 is TGTGCCAGCAGCGGTAGCGGGGATTCCCAAGAGACCCAGTACTTC. Its protein is CASSGSGDSQETQYF.

This chain joins TRBV7-9 and TRBJ2-2; D possibly corresponds to TRBD1 (5 bases). Germline values: CDR1 SEHNR, CDR2 FQNEAQ (reference sequence). This CDR3 is built from 18 residues. Between the trimmed V and J ends, which lost 3 bases and 0 bases, there was a span of 17 bases. This CDR3 reads CASSFIGATSANTGELFF. CDR3 DNA sequence: TGTGCCAGCAGCTTCATTGGGGCGACTTCGGCGAACACCGGGGAGCTGTTTTTT.

This chain links TRBV5-1 with TRBJ2-5; D might be TRBD2 (5 bases). The CDR3 extends over 16 amino acids. V lost 1 base, J lost 4 bases, and 17 bases lay in between. Germline V lookup: CDR1 SGHRS, CDR2 YFSETQ. As DNA, the CDR3 is TGCGCCAGCAGCTTGAGGGTGACTCCCGAGGGAGAGACCCAGTACTTC. Its translation is CASSLRVTPEGETQYF.

The rearrangement joins TRBV9 to TRBJ1-6; D gene unclear. The V end was cut by 2 bases, the J end by 9 bases, with 9 bases between. The CDR3 spans 13 residues. Germline CDR1 SGDLS, CDR2 YYNGEE. CDR3 sequence: CASSVGFGSPLHF. For the CDR3, the DNA is TGTGCCAGCAGCGTCGGGTTCGGTTCACCCCTCCACTTT.

The chain couples TRBV7-3 to TRBJ2-2; perhaps TRBD2 as D (5 bases). CDR3 length: 13 residues. The V gene's germline CDR1 is SGHTA and CDR2 FQGTGA. The V and J ends lost 2 bases and 6 bases respectively, with 7 bases between them. The CDR3 region is CASSLYGAGELFF. DNA of the CDR3: TGTGCCAGCAGCTTATACGGGGCCGGGGAGCTGTTTTTT.

Only one count was recorded for this clone. The gene calls are TRBV3-1 (or the pseudogene TRBV3-2) and TRBJ1-1; D may be TRBD1 (6 bases). Germline loops: CDR1 LGHDT, CDR2 YNNKEL (reference sequence). Trimming took off 1 base at V and 8 bases at J, with 14 bases between the two ends. CDR3 length: 14 amino acids. As DNA, the CDR3 is TGTGCCAGCAGCCAAGTCATGGGACAACCAGAAGCTTTCTTT. Amino acid sequence: CASSQVMGQPEAFF.

The chain has TRBV6-1 and TRBJ2-2; D call uncertain. The CDR3 covers 15 residues. V was trimmed by 2 bases and J by 4 bases, leaving 11 bases between them. Germline CDR1 and CDR2: MNHNS and SASEGT. The CDR3 region has the DNA TGTGCCAGCAGTGAATATGGCAGACTCACCGGGGAGCTGTTTTTT. It yields the protein CASSEYGRLTGELFF.

The chain links TRBV2 to TRBJ2-3, with TRBD2 identical over 10 bases. CDR1 is SNHLY and CDR2 is FYNNEI in the germline V gene. The CDR3 sequence is 18 residues long. The V segment lost 4 bases and the J segment 0 bases; nucleotides outside the gene matches: 10. CDR3 protein: CASSGALLAGQSTDTQYF. CDR3 DNA: TGTGCCAGCAGTGGAGCCCTACTAGCGGGACAAAGCACAGATACGCAGTATTTT.